This T cell receptor beta chain was sequenced for a study of T cell repertoires in cytomegalovirus infection. Across the study: As its CMV epitopes, the study selected recently identified HLA-C-restricted and well-studied HLA-B-restricted targets. Shared public TCR beta signatures pointed to both CMV infection and a matching HLA type.

Broader study findings: CMV carriers with the relevant HLA were identified by cumulative public TCR beta family frequency. The response measured ex vivo was dominated by TCR beta clonotypes (HLA-C-restricted and CMV-specific).

This clonotype occurred many times. Its matching antigen is unknown. The CDR3 covers 16 residues. Germline trimming cut 1 base from V and 5 bases from J; bases unmatched to any gene: 6. The V gene's germline CDR1 is SGHVS and CDR2 FNYEAQ. TCRdb called the reads again in MiXCR, with one record for every CDR3 protein. The sample carries about 890,000 distinct CDR3 sequences, roughly 30% recorded once. This receptor was taken from a human donor in good health (CMV status not recorded). Some clones in this sample may be carry-over from other donors' samples. The chain couples TRBV7-6 to TRBJ2-2; 8 positions agree with TRBD1. This specimen was cultured CD8+ T cells from PBMCs, taken from culture after CMV antigen stimulation. In DNA, the CDR3 is TGTGCCAGCAGCTTAGATCAGGGGGCGCGTACCGGGGAGCTGTTTTTT. Its protein product is CASSLDQGARTGELFF.